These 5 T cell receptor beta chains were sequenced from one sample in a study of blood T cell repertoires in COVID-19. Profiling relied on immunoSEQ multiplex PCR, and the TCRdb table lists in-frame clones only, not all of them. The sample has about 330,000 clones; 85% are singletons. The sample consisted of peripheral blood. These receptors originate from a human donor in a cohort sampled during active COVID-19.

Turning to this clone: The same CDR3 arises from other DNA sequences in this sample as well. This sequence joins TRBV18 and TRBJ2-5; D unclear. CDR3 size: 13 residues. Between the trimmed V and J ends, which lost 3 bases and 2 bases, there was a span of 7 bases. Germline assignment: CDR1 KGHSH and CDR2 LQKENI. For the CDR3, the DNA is TGTGCCAGCTCACCTGGCCAACAAGAGACCCAGTACTTC. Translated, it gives CASSPGQQETQYF.

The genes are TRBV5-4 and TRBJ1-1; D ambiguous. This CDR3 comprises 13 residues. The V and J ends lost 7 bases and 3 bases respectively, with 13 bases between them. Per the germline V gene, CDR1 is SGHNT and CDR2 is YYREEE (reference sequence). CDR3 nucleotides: TGTGCCAGCGCATCGGGGTGGGACACTGAAGCTTTCTTT. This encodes CASASGWDTEAFF.

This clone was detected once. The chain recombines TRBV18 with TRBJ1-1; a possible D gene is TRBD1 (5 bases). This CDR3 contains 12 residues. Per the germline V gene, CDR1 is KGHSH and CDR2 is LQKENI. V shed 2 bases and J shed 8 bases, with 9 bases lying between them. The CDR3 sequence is CASSPDRQEAFF. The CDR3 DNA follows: TGTGCCAGCTCACCAGATCGACAGGAAGCTTTCTTT. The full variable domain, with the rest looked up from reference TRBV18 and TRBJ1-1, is NAGVMQNPRHLVRRRGQEARLRCSPMKGHSHVYWYRQLPEEGLKFMVYLQKENIIDESGMPKERFSAEFPKEGPSILRIQQVVRGDSAAYFCASSPDRQEAFFGQGTRLTVV.

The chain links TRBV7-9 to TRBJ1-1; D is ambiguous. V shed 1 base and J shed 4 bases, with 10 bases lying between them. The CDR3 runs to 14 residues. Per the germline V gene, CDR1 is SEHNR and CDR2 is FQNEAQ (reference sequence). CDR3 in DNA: TGTGCCAGCAGCTTAGGGCGGGGTGGCACTGAAGCTTTCTTT. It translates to CASSLGRGGTEAFF.

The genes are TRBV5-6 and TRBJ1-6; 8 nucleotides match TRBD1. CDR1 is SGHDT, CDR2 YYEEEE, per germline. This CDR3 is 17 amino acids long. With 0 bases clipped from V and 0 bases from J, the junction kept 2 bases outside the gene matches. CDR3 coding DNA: TGTGCCAGCAGCTTGGACAGGGGGGACTCCTATAATTCACCCCTCCACTTT. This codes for CASSLDRGDSYNSPLHF.